This record covers a single T cell receptor beta chain. Its antigen is undetermined. This specimen belongs to a study of T cells in Graves' hyperthyroidism and ophthalmopathy. General study findings and limits: Ophthalmopathy was told apart from stable hyperthyroidism by a 13 V-J model.

CDR1 is MNHNS and CDR2 is SASEGT in the germline V gene. V was cut by 2 bases and J by 4 bases, with 11 bases left in between. CDR3 length: 15 amino acids. The CDR3 regions of TCR beta were amplified from RNA transcripts. First-round RT-PCR targeting the TCR CDR3 was performed with the HTBI primer set. TCRdb itself ran the multiplex PCR reads through MiXCR, one entry per CDR3 protein. Among about 740,000 distinct CDR3 sequences listed, 13% to 15% were seen once. Input material: blood. V gene TRBV6-1 combines with J gene TRBJ2-2; tentative D call: TRBD1 (6 bases). The source of this sequence is a woman aged 18 to 35 with Graves' hyperthyroidism. CDR3 sequence: CASSETRGFTGELFF. CDR3 nucleotides: TGTGCCAGCAGTGAAACGAGGGGGTTCACCGGGGAGCTGTTTTTT.